This is a list of T cell receptor beta chains from one sample in a study of blood T cell repertoires in COVID-19. Using immunoSEQ multiplex PCR, the repertoire was profiled, and TCRdb retains in-frame clones only, with some absent. The sample includes 72,000 or so clones, over 75% seen only once; the top ten take 0.65% to 0.9%. Sequencing was performed on peripheral blood. All receptors derive from a woman of 80 years or more with acute or convalescent COVID-19. The CDR3 runs from the conserved cysteine through the conserved F or W. Each record gives: J gene, clone size, V gene, D gene, CDR3 protein, CDR3 DNA. A D gene is named only where the DNA matches it firmly. Some rows mark clone size as missing; the rest say once, few, many or name a class of expanded clone.

J: TRBJ1-3
size: -
V: TRBV10-3
D: -
CDR3: CAIQAEGNTIYF
DNA: TGTGCCATACAGGCCGAGGGAAACACCATATATTTT

J: TRBJ2-7
size: -
V: TRBV27
D: -
CDR3: CASRTGLRVDEQYF
DNA: TGTGCCAGCAGGACAGGCCTCAGGGTCGACGAGCAGTACTTC

J: TRBJ2-2
size: -
V: TRBV19
D: -
CDR3: CASSFGLTATGELFF
DNA: TGTGCCAGTAGTTTCGGACTCACTGCCACCGGGGAGCTGTTTTTT

J: TRBJ2-7
size: few
V: TRBV5-1
D: -
CDR3: CASSLDPETGEQYF
DNA: TGCGCCAGCAGCTTGGACCCAGAGACAGGCGAGCAGTACTTC

J: TRBJ2-7
size: -
V: TRBV4-3
D: -
CDR3: CASSQETGRAVYEQYF
DNA: TGCGCCAGCAGCCAAGAAACGGGCAGGGCAGTCTACGAGCAGTACTTC

J: TRBJ1-6
size: -
V: TRBV23-1
D: TRBD1
CDR3: CASRWDRNSPLHF
DNA: TGCGCCAGCCGATGGGACAGAAATTCACCCCTCCACTTT

J: TRBJ1-6
size: -
V: TRBV9
D: TRBD1
CDR3: CASSMTGGNSPLHF
DNA: TGTGCCAGCAGCATGACAGGGGGAAATTCACCCCTCCACTTT

J: TRBJ2-5
size: -
V: TRBV7-6
D: TRBD2
CDR3: CASSLGSGLAGTQETQYF
DNA: TGTGCCAGCAGCTTAGGTTCGGGACTAGCGGGGACCCAAGAGACCCAGTACTTC

J: TRBJ1-2
size: -
V: TRBV12-3/TRBV12-4
D: -
CDR3: CASSSDRLSGYTF
DNA: TGTGCCAGCAGCTCCGACAGGTTGTCTGGCTACACCTTC

J: TRBJ1-4
size: -
V: TRBV18
D: -
CDR3: CASSQEQEPNEKLFF
DNA: TGTGCCAGCTCACAGGAACAGGAACCTAATGAAAAACTGTTTTTT

J: TRBJ2-7
size: -
V: TRBV28
D: -
CDR3: CASSRAYSSYEQYF
DNA: TGTGCCAGCAGTCGAGCCTACAGCTCCTACGAGCAGTACTTC

J: TRBJ1-1
size: -
V: TRBV7-8
D: -
CDR3: CASSPDRLMNTEAFF
DNA: TGTGCCAGCAGCCCCGACAGATTAATGAACACTGAAGCTTTCTTT

J: TRBJ1-2
size: -
V: TRBV2
D: TRBD1
CDR3: CASAFGGQGAGYTF
DNA: TGTGCCAGCGCGTTTGGGGGACAGGGCGCTGGCTACACCTTC

J: TRBJ1-5
size: -
V: TRBV20-1
D: -
CDR3: CSASAGSNQPQHF
DNA: TGCAGTGCTAGTGCAGGTAGCAATCAGCCCCAGCATTTT

J: TRBJ2-5
size: -
V: TRBV7-9
D: TRBD1
CDR3: CASSRRTGTGRTETQYF
DNA: TGTGCCAGCAGCCGACGCACCGGGACAGGGAGGACGGAGACCCAGTACTTC

J: TRBJ2-1
size: few
V: TRBV7-3
D: -
CDR3: CASSLHWAGPNEQFF
DNA: TGTGCCAGCAGCCTTCATTGGGCGGGACCCAATGAGCAGTTCTTC

J: TRBJ2-2
size: -
V: TRBV27
D: -
CDR3: CASSLTGIPSTGELFF
DNA: TGTGCCAGCAGTCTAACAGGGATCCCGTCCACCGGGGAGCTGTTTTTT

J: TRBJ1-6
size: -
V: TRBV9
D: -
CDR3: CASSPQLGGNSPLHF
DNA: TGTGCCAGCAGCCCCCAGTTGGGGGGGAATTCACCCCTCCACTTT

J: TRBJ2-1
size: -
V: TRBV6-5
D: TRBD2
CDR3: CARKLAGVYNEQFF
DNA: TGTGCCAGAAAACTAGCGGGTGTATACAATGAGCAGTTCTTC

J: TRBJ1-3
size: -
V: TRBV5-6
D: -
CDR3: CASSLVQAGANRGNTIYF
DNA: TGTGCCAGCAGCTTGGTTCAGGCAGGGGCTAACCGGGGAAACACCATATATTTT

J: TRBJ2-7
size: -
V: TRBV3-1/TRBV3-2
D: -
CDR3: CASRKGGVRGYEQYF
DNA: TGTGCCAGCAGAAAAGGGGGGGTGAGGGGATACGAGCAGTACTTC

J: TRBJ2-7
size: -
V: TRBV5-1
D: TRBD2
CDR3: CASSWGLAGTNYEQYF
DNA: TGCGCCAGCAGCTGGGGACTAGCGGGAACCAACTACGAGCAGTACTTC

J: TRBJ1-1
size: -
V: TRBV27
D: -
CDR3: CASSLGRGTTEAFF
DNA: TGTGCCAGCAGTTTAGGTAGGGGAACCACTGAAGCTTTCTTT

J: TRBJ1-2
size: -
V: TRBV19
D: -
CDR3: CASSIGHYYGYTF
DNA: TGTGCCAGTAGTATAGGACACTACTATGGCTACACCTTC

J: TRBJ2-5
size: -
V: TRBV11-2
D: -
CDR3: CASSPSAGRYETQYF
DNA: TGTGCCAGCAGCCCGTCGGCAGGGCGGTATGAGACCCAGTACTTC

J: TRBJ2-3
size: -
V: TRBV5-1
D: TRBD1
CDR3: CASSFGRGSDTQYF
DNA: TGCGCCAGCAGCTTCGGCAGGGGGTCAGATACGCAGTATTTT

J: TRBJ2-1
size: -
V: TRBV10-2
D: -
CDR3: CASSVQATIYNEQFF
DNA: TGCGCCAGCAGTGTGCAGGCGACGATTTACAATGAGCAGTTCTTC